This T cell receptor (beta chain) was captured by sequencing in a study of blood T cell repertoires in COVID-19. Study background: From T cells, B-cell-depleted T cells, or PBMCs came the material, which was cDNA or gDNA.

CDR3 length equals 13 residues. Trimming removed 3 bases at V and 1 base at J, with 6 bases between. Germline V gives CDR1 SNHLY, CDR2 FYNNEI. The sample holds one count of this clone. Some clones are missing from TCRdb's copy, which holds only in-frame ones; the method was immunoSEQ multiplex PCR. The sample contains roughly 200,000 clones, approximately 82% of which appear only once. This sequence joins TRBV2 and TRBJ1-2; D not certain. Sequenced input: peripheral blood. The sequence derives from a human donor in a cohort sampled during active COVID-19. Here the CDR3 reads CASSERINYGYTF. The CDR3 nucleotides read TGTGCCAGCAGTGAGAGGATTAACTATGGCTACACCTTC.